The 9 T cell receptor beta chains reported below all come from one sample, sequenced in a study of cytomegalovirus exposure and HLA in healthy donors. Primers included in the PCR were 60 Vbeta and 13 Jbeta primers. TCRdb keeps only in-frame clones here, not all; method: immunoSEQ multiplex PCR. This sample has about 130,000 clones, with approximately 74% found just once. Sequenced input: PBMCs. Receptor source: a man between 40 and 49 years old in good health and CMV-seropositive.

The V gene is TRBV5-4, the J gene TRBJ2-5, with D possibly matching TRBD2 (6 bases). This CDR3 is built from 14 residues. The germline V gene encodes CDR1 SGHNT and CDR2 YYREEE (reference sequence). V was shortened by 4 bases and J by 3 bases, with 13 bases between the two germline ends. The CDR3 region is CASSGGTKKETQYF. The DNA for the CDR3 is TGTGCCAGCAGCGGGGGGACGAAAAAAGAGACCCAGTACTTC.

The genes are TRBV5-1 and TRBJ1-1, with D perhaps matching TRBD1 (5 bases). V gave up 2 bases and J gave up 5 bases, with 7 bases separating them. There are 12 residues in the CDR3. Germline CDR1 SGHRS, CDR2 YFSETQ. For the CDR3, the DNA is TGCGCCAGCAGCTTCCGGGGGACTGAAGCTTTCTTT. Its translation is CASSFRGTEAFF.

The chain carries TRBV19 and TRBJ2-5; 9 bases are shared with TRBD1. The germline CDR1 and CDR2 sequences are LNHDA and SQIVND (reference sequence). V shed 7 bases, J shed 5 bases, and the junction held 8 bases outside the gene matches. The CDR3 is 14 amino acids. CDR3 DNA: TGTGCCAGTAAGACACAGGGGGCGCAGGAGACCCAGTACTTC. This sequence encodes CASKTQGAQETQYF.

This clone showed up just a few times. This chain uses TRBV6-1 with TRBJ1-1; D is perhaps TRBD1 (5 bases). This CDR3 has 15 residues. Looked up from germline, CDR1 is MNHNS and CDR2 is SASEGT. V was trimmed by 10 bases and J by 4 bases, leaving 22 bases between them. CDR3 residues: CATSRGGTAGTEAFF. CDR3 sequence (DNA): TGTGCCACCTCACGGGGGGGAACGGCCGGCACTGAAGCTTTCTTT.

The J gene is TRBJ2-3, the V gene TRBV4-1; D is perhaps TRBD2 (6 bases). Germline assignment: CDR1 MGHRA and CDR2 YSYEKL. Trimming removed 0 bases at V and 5 bases at J, with 18 bases between. This CDR3 contains 17 residues. The CDR3 region is CASSQDGPTLAKDTQYF. CDR3 nucleotide sequence: TGCGCCAGCAGCCAAGACGGCCCTACCCTAGCGAAAGATACGCAGTATTTT.

The gene calls are TRBV25-1 and TRBJ2-2, with D perhaps matching TRBD2 (6 bases). This CDR3 contains 16 residues. The V gene lost 7 bases and the J gene lost 6 bases, with 21 bases spanning the gap. Per germline, CDR1 MGHDK and CDR2 SYGVNS. CDR3 in amino acids: CASTGRLGGPPGELFF. CDR3 bases: TGTGCCAGCACAGGGCGTTTGGGGGGACCTCCCGGGGAGCTGTTTTTT.

This clone has just a few counts. This chain joins TRBV9 and TRBJ2-1, with 10 nucleotides matching TRBD2. The CDR3 contains 16 residues. V lost 3 bases, J lost 7 bases, and 10 bases stayed unmatched. The germline gives CDR1 SGDLS, CDR2 YYNGEE. The CDR3 coding sequence is TGTGCCAGCAGCGCCGTACTAGCGGGACTGGGGAATGAGCAGTTCTTC. Its translation is CASSAVLAGLGNEQFF.

The chain has TRBV4-1 and TRBJ2-4; 16 bases map to TRBD2. The germline CDR1 and CDR2 sequences are MGHRA and YSYEKL. Losses at the gene ends were 3 bases for V and 1 base for J; bases not matched to a gene: 3. The CDR3 runs 18 residues. The CDR3 region has the DNA TGCGCCAGCAGCCAGGGACTAGCGGGGGGGCGGGCCAAAAACATTCAGTACTTC. This translates into CASSQGLAGGRAKNIQYF.

CDR3 loop: CASSGPSPSRGNTEAFF. The CDR3 nucleotides read TGTGCCAGCAGTGGACCCTCCCCGTCAAGGGGGAACACTGAAGCTTTCTTT. This chain uses TRBV25-1 with TRBJ1-1; tentative D call: TRBD1 (5 bases). Trimming pared 4 bases from V and 1 base from J, leaving 19 bases between. This CDR3 is built from 17 residues. Germline lookup yields CDR1 MGHDK and CDR2 SYGVNS.